This record covers a single T cell receptor beta chain. Time point specified: cycle 4 day 1 (C4D1), after more than five weeks of nivolumab. With no exception, relapse followed autologous stem cell transplantation in all patients, and brentuximab vedotin exposure varied. Investigators obtained CD8+ T cells from thawed PBMCs by magnetic negative selection. The repertoire was sequenced with immunoSEQ multiplex PCR; TCRdb's copy has only in-frame clones and lacks some. The sample yields some 9,500 clones, 70% to 80% seen once. This sample was taken from a study of PD-1 blockade in classical Hodgkin lymphoma. The CDR3 totals 15 residues. Between the trimmed V and J ends, which lost 2 bases and 6 bases, there was a span of 15 bases. Germline assignment: CDR1 KGHSY and CDR2 FQNENV.

The gene calls are TRBV16 and TRBJ2-3, with D tentatively TRBD2 (6 bases). The TCR originated in a human donor with classical Hodgkin lymphoma. The sequenced sample was CD8+ T cells from blood, obtained before the fourth cycle of nivolumab. The CDR3 reads CASSQRIHGGDTQYF. The CDR3 DNA reads as TGTGCCAGCAGCCAAAGGATCCACGGAGGGGATACGCAGTATTTT.